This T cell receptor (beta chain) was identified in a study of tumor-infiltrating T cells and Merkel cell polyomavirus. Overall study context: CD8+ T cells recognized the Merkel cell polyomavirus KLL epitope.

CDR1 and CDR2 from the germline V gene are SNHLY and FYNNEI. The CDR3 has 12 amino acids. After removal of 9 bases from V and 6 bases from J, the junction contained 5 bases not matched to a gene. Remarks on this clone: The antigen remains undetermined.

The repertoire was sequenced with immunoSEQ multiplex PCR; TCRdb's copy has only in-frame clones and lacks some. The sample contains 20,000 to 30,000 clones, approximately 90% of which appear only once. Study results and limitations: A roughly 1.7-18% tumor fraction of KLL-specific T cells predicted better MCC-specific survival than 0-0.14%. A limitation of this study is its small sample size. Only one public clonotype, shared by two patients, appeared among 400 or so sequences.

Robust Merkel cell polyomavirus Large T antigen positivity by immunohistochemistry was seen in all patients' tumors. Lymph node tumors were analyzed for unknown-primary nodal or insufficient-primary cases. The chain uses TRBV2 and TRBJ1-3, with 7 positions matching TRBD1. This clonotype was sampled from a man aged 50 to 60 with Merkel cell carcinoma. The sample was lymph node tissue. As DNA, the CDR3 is TGTGCCAGTACAGGGGAACCAAACACCATATATTTT. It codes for CASTGEPNTIYF.